Listed below are T cell receptor beta chains from one sample, sequenced in a study of Graves' ophthalmopathy and Graves' hyperthyroidism. From the multiplex PCR reads, TCRdb called clonotypes with MiXCR, one entry per CDR3 protein. In the table there are 450,000 or so distinct CDR3 sequences, approximately 15% of which are singletons. The sequenced material came from blood. These receptors were obtained from a woman in her twenties or thirties with Graves' ophthalmopathy. CDR3s include the opening cysteine and the closing phenylalanine or tryptophan. D genes are given only for firm matches. Where a row states a size, it is once, few, many or the class of an expanded clone; other rows omit it.

V	size	D	J	DNA	CDR3
TRBV3-1	many	-	TRBJ2-7	TGTGCCAGCAGCCAACGCCTGCTCGAGCAGTACTTC	CASSQRLLEQYF
TRBV15	many	-	TRBJ2-5	TGTGCCACCAGCAGAGTCCGGCAGGGACAAGAGACCCAGTACTTC	CATSRVRQGQETQYF
TRBV7-9	many	-	TRBJ2-5	TGTGCCAGCAGCCCCCACCGTTCGGACAGAAAAGAGACCCAGTACTTC	CASSPHRSDRKETQYF
TRBV27	-	-	TRBJ2-7	TGTGCCAGCAGTTGGGGGGGACAGTCCTACGAGCAGTACTTC	CASSWGGQSYEQYF
TRBV14	-	-	TRBJ1-1	TGTGCCAGCACAGCTTATCATCCGAACACTGAAGCTTTCTTT	CASTAYHPNTEAFF
TRBV28	many	-	TRBJ1-5	TGTGCCAGCAGTTTACTACAGGACCTTAGCAATCAGCCCCAGCATTTT	CASSLLQDLSNQPQHF
TRBV18	many	TRBD2	TRBJ2-4	TGTGCCAGCTCACCCGGGGGGATGGACAAAAACATTCAGTACTTC	CASSPGGMDKNIQYF
TRBV12-3/TRBV12-4	many	TRBD1	TRBJ2-2	TGTGCCAGCAGTCTGGACAGGGCCCCCGGGGAGCTGTTTTTT	CASSLDRAPGELFF
TRBV28	-	-	TRBJ2-5	TGTGCCAGCAGTCTATCTCCTGCAGGGAAGGAGACCCAGTACTTC	CASSLSPAGKETQYF
TRBV9	-	-	TRBJ1-2	TGTGCCAGCAGCCCCCAGGGGAGGGACTATGGCTACACCTTC	CASSPQGRDYGYTF
TRBV5-1	-	TRBD1	TRBJ1-1	TGCGCCAGCAGCGGGACAGGTTTGAACACTGAAGCTTTCTTT	CASSGTGLNTEAFF
TRBV11-1	-	TRBD1	TRBJ2-7	TGTGCCAGCAGCTACGTCGGGACAGGGGGCCGCTACGAGCAGTACTTC	CASSYVGTGGRYEQYF
TRBV12-3/TRBV12-4	few	-	TRBJ1-1	TGTGCCAGCAGTTTGGAAGGGGAATACACTGAAGCTTTCTTT	CASSLEGEYTEAFF
TRBV19	many	-	TRBJ2-2	TGTGCCAGTAGACCCCAAAGTGGGGAGCTGTTTTTT	CASRPQSGELFF
TRBV27	many	-	TRBJ1-2	TGTGCCAGCAGCCCTACTGGAGGATTCTATGGCTACACCTTC	CASSPTGGFYGYTF
TRBV29-1	-	-	TRBJ2-7	TGCAGCGTTGCCTCACAGCCTGTGGGCGAGCAGTACTTC	CSVASQPVGEQYF
TRBV12-3/TRBV12-4	-	-	TRBJ1-5	TGTGCCAGCAGTTTAGTCGGGGCTCGCGGGCCCCAGCATTTT	CASSLVGARGPQHF
TRBV5-1	many	TRBD1	TRBJ1-2	TGCGCCAGCAAAGTGGGACAGACTAACTATGGCTACACCTTC	CASKVGQTNYGYTF
TRBV5-1	few	TRBD1	TRBJ1-3	TGCGCCAGCAGCTTGACCTCGCCCCGGGACAGGAAGGCTAACACCATATATTTT	CASSLTSPRDRKANTIYF
TRBV6-2/TRBV6-3	-	-	TRBJ1-2	TGTGCCAGCAGCCAACCCGGGGCCTTTCTCGGCTACACCTTC	CASSQPGAFLGYTF
TRBV24-1	many	-	TRBJ2-2	TGTGCCACCAGTCGGGCGTACACCGGGGAGCTGTTTTTT	CATSRAYTGELFF
TRBV4-1	many	TRBD1	TRBJ2-7	TGCGCCAGCAGCCAAGAGGAGACAGGGTCCTACGAGCAGTACTTC	CASSQEETGSYEQYF
TRBV14	many	-	TRBJ1-2	TGTGCCAGCAGCCCCCTCCGGGACGCCTACTATGGCTACACCTTC	CASSPLRDAYYGYTF
TRBV12-3/TRBV12-4	many	-	TRBJ1-1	TGTGCCAGCAGCCCAAACAGGGAAGCTTTCTTT	CASSPNREAFF
TRBV5-5	many	-	TRBJ1-1	TGTGCCAGCAGCTTGGTGCCACACGTGAACACTGAAGCTTTCTTT	CASSLVPHVNTEAFF
TRBV5-1	many	TRBD2	TRBJ2-5	TGCGCCAGCAGCCTCGGGACTACTCAAGAGACCCAGTACTTC	CASSLGTTQETQYF
TRBV6-1	many	-	TRBJ2-2	TGTGCCAGCAGTGAAGTAGAGGTCGGGGAGCTGTTTTTT	CASSEVEVGELFF
TRBV25-1	many	-	TRBJ1-2	TGTGCCGGCAGTGAATTGGGGGGAGCGGATGGCTACACCTTC	CAGSELGGADGYTF
TRBV6-5	many	-	TRBJ1-5	TGTGCCAGCAGTACTTGGGGCGGCCAGCCCCAGCATTTT	CASSTWGGQPQHF
TRBV2	many	TRBD1	TRBJ2-7	TGTGCCAGCTCCAAAGACTCCGGGACAGTAACCTACGAGCAGTACTTC	CASSKDSGTVTYEQYF
TRBV27	many	-	TRBJ1-1	TGTGCCAGCCGGGGGGGCTCATTGAACACTGAAGCTTTCTTT	CASRGGSLNTEAFF
TRBV5-1	few	-	TRBJ2-6	TGCGCCAGCAGCCCGAGGACCGCTGGGGCCAACGTCCTGACTTTC	CASSPRTAGANVLTF
TRBV13	many	-	TRBJ1-6	TGTGCCAGCAGCTCCGGGGGAGTGACTTCACCCCTCCACTTT	CASSSGGVTSPLHF
TRBV6-2/TRBV6-3	few	-	TRBJ1-4	TGTGCCAGCAGCCCCCAGGAGAAGAAACTGTTTTTT	CASSPQEKKLFF
TRBV20-1	many	-	TRBJ2-4	TGCAGTGCTAGAGCTACAGGAAACAAAAACATTCAGTACTTC	CSARATGNKNIQYF
TRBV10-3	many	-	TRBJ2-7	TGTGCCACCGGCGGAAACCGGGACGAGCAGTACTTC	CATGGNRDEQYF
TRBV12-3/TRBV12-4	many	-	TRBJ2-5	TGTGCCAGCAGTTTAGCTGGGGCGTCAAGATGGCAAGAGACCCAGTACTTC	CASSLAGASRWQETQYF
TRBV12-3/TRBV12-4	many	-	TRBJ1-1	TGTGCCAGCAGTCCCCCCACAGGGCGGAGGACTGAAGCTTTCTTT	CASSPPTGRRTEAFF
TRBV6-5	-	TRBD1	TRBJ1-1	TGTGCCAGCAGTTACTCGGGCAGGGGGTCCACTGAAGCTTTCTTT	CASSYSGRGSTEAFF
TRBV5-1	few	TRBD2	TRBJ2-7	TGCGCCAGCAGCTTGGGGCTAGCGGGGAATAGACCTGTCGAGCAGTACTTC	CASSLGLAGNRPVEQYF
TRBV24-1	many	TRBD2	TRBJ2-5	TGTGCCACCAGTGATTTTCGTAGCGGGGTCACGCTAGAAGAGACCCAGTACTTC	CATSDFRSGVTLEETQYF
TRBV6-5	-	-	TRBJ1-5	TGTGCCAGCAGTTATAATACAGTGCAGAATCAGCCTCAGCATTTT	CASSYNTVQNQPQHF
TRBV6-1	many	-	TRBJ1-1	TGTGCCAGCGCGAGAGTAGGAGCTGAAGCTTTCTTT	CASARVGAEAFF
TRBV6-4	many	-	TRBJ2-2	TGTGCCAGCAGTGACTCGGTGGGAGACACCGGGGAGCTGTTTTTT	CASSDSVGDTGELFF
TRBV12-3/TRBV12-4	few	-	TRBJ2-2	TGTGCCAGCAGTTCCGAGGGGGGGCGCGTTCCCGGGGAGCTGTTTTTT	CASSSEGGRVPGELFF
TRBV29-1	many	TRBD1	TRBJ1-1	TGCAGCGTTGATTTGGGGACAGATAAAGCTTTCTTT	CSVDLGTDKAFF
TRBV11-1	many	TRBD1	TRBJ2-2	TGTGCCAGCAGCCCGGGACAGACTTACACCGGGGAGCTGTTTTTT	CASSPGQTYTGELFF
TRBV3-1	few	-	TRBJ1-5	TGTGCCAGCAGCCAAGGTGTGCGCGGCGCGCAGCCCCAGCATTTT	CASSQGVRGAQPQHF
TRBV4-1	many	TRBD1	TRBJ2-5	TGCGCCAGCAGCCAAGATAGAGGGGGCTGGGAGACCCAGTACTTC	CASSQDRGGWETQYF
TRBV6-2/TRBV6-3	-	TRBD1	TRBJ2-2	TGTGCCAGCAGCTACGGGACAGGGGCCTCCACCGGGGAGCTGTTTTTT	CASSYGTGASTGELFF
TRBV6-5	-	-	TRBJ2-4	TGTGCCAGCAGTTACTCGTACTTGGACATTAAGTACTTC	CASSYSYLDIKYF
TRBV6-1	many	-	TRBJ1-5	TGTGCCAGCAGTGATGACGGGACAAATCCAAGTCAGCCCCAGCATTTT	CASSDDGTNPSQPQHF
TRBV28	many	TRBD2	TRBJ2-7	TGTGCCAGCAGCCCTGCTGTTAGCGGGAGGATTTACGAGCAGTACTTC	CASSPAVSGRIYEQYF
TRBV12-3/TRBV12-4	many	-	TRBJ1-3	TGTGCCAGCAGTCTAAAGACTTATTCCTCTGGAAACACCATATATTTT	CASSLKTYSSGNTIYF
TRBV5-1	many	TRBD2	TRBJ2-7	TGCGCCAGCAGACTAGCGGGGGAGGTCTACGAGCAGTACTTC	CASRLAGEVYEQYF